The entry that follows covers one TCR beta chain sequence. This sample stems from a study of shared T cell receptors in the human thymus. Measured with immunoSEQ multiplex PCR; TCRdb has only the in-frame clones, and not every one. This table has 500,000 to 850,000 clones, around 87% appearing once. V lost 2 bases, J lost 1 base, and 18 bases lay in between. The CDR3 runs to 18 residues. Looked up from germline, CDR1 is MDHEN and CDR2 is SYDVKM. The same sample was also studied in work on human thymus T cells. From that second work: The source of the thymus tissue was resections taken during corrective heart surgery. Within thymic and blood repertoires, V and J gene usage appeared to be biased. Related work found strong thymic repertoire overlap between unrelated individuals.

This TCR derives from a boy under two years old with a congenital heart defect. The chain is built from TRBV28 and TRBJ1-5; perhaps TRBD1 as D (5 bases). Sequenced material: thymocytes. Here the CDR3 reads CASSLRALQGGSNQPQHF. CDR3 in DNA: TGTGCCAGCAGTTTAAGGGCTCTTCAGGGTGGGAGCAATCAGCCCCAGCATTTT.